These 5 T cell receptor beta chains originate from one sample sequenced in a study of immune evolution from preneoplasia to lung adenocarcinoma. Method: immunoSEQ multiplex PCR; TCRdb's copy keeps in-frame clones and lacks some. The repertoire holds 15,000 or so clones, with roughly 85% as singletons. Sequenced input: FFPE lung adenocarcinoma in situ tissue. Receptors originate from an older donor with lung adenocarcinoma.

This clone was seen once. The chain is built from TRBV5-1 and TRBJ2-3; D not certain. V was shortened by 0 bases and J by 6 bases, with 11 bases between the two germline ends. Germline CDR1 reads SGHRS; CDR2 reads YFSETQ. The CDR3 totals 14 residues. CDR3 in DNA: TGCGCCAGCAGCTTGGGGAGACAAGGGGATACGCAGTATTTT. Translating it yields CASSLGRQGDTQYF.

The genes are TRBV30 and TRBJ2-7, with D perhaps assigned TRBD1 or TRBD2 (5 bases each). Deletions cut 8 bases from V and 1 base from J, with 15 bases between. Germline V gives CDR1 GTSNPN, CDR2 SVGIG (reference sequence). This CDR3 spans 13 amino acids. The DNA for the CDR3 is TGTGCCCTACAGGAGGTTTTTTCCTACGAGCAGTACTTC. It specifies CALQEVFSYEQYF.

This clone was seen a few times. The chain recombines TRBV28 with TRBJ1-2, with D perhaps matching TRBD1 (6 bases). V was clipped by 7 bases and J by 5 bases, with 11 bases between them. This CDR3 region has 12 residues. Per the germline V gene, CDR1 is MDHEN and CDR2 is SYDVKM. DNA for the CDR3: TGTGCCAGCAACAGGGCGACATATGGCTACACCTTC. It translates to CASNRATYGYTF.

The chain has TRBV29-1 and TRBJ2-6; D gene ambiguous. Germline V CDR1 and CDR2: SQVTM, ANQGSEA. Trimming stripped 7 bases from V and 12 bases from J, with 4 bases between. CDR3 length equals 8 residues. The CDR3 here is CSEGVLTF. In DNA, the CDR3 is TGCAGCGAAGGCGTCCTGACTTTC.

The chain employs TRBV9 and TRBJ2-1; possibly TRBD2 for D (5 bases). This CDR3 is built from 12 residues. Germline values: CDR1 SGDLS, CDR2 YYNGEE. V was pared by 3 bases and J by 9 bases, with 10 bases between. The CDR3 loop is CASSAGEGEQFF. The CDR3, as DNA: TGTGCCAGCAGCGCGGGCGAGGGTGAGCAGTTCTTC. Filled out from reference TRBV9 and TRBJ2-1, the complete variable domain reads DSGVTQTPKHLITATGQRVTLRCSPRSGDLSVYWYQQSLDQGLQFLIQYYNGEERAKGNILERFSAQQFPDLHSELNLSSLELGDSALYFCASSAGEGEQFFGPGTRLTVL.